This is a list of T cell receptor beta chains from one sample in a study of blood T cell repertoires in COVID-19. The repertoire was sequenced with immunoSEQ multiplex PCR; TCRdb's copy has only in-frame clones and lacks some. The sample yields over 25,000 clones, 85% seen once. Input material: peripheral blood. These receptors were obtained from a man aged 55 to 69 with active COVID-19. Each CDR3 is given with its conserved first and last residue. A D gene is named only where the DNA matches it firmly. A clone size is listed for some rows: how often the clone was seen (once, few, many), or a class if it is expanded.

d_gene	abundance	v_gene	j_gene	CDR3aa	CDR3nt
-	-	TRBV7-6	TRBJ2-3	CASSLVYTDTQYF	TGTGCCAGCAGCTTAGTTTACACAGATACGCAGTATTTT
-	-	TRBV28	TRBJ1-1	CASSLRGKNTEAFF	TGTGCCAGCAGTCTTCGAGGGAAGAACACTGAAGCTTTCTTT
-	-	TRBV29-1	TRBJ2-6	CSVADRTTFSGANVLTF	TGCAGCGTTGCCGACAGGACCACGTTCTCTGGGGCCAACGTCCTGACTTTC
-	-	TRBV6-4	TRBJ2-7	CASSDSPGTKQYF	TGTGCCAGCAGTGACTCGCCTGGGACAAAGCAGTACTTC
TRBD1	-	TRBV6-5	TRBJ2-7	CASSGQGGSYEQYF	TGTGCCAGCAGCGGACAGGGCGGCTCCTACGAGCAGTACTTC
TRBD2	-	TRBV7-8	TRBJ2-3	CASSLGGSLGTDTQYF	TGTGCCAGCAGCTTAGGCGGGAGTTTAGGCACAGATACGCAGTATTTT
-	-	TRBV7-9	TRBJ2-3	CASSLGTVPFTDTQYF	TGTGCCAGCAGCTTAGGGACAGTACCCTTCACAGATACGCAGTATTTT
-	-	TRBV9	TRBJ1-5	CASSVEPYSNQPQHF	TGTGCCAGCAGCGTAGAGCCGTATAGCAATCAGCCCCAGCATTTT
TRBD1	-	TRBV28	TRBJ1-2	CASSIDRGTSNYGYTF	TGTGCCAGCAGCATAGACAGGGGCACTTCTAACTATGGCTACACCTTC
-	-	TRBV9	TRBJ2-3	CASTTGSKADTQYF	TGTGCCAGCACGACAGGCTCAAAGGCAGATACGCAGTATTTT
-	-	TRBV5-8	TRBJ2-7	CASSLIHLTGPYEQYF	TGTGCCAGCAGCTTGATACATTTGACAGGTCCATACGAGCAGTACTTC
-	once	TRBV21-1	TRBJ2-2	CASSKGTIGAPNTGELFF	TGTGCCAGCAGCAAAGGTACGATAGGGGCCCCGAACACCGGGGAGCTGTTTTTT
TRBD2	-	TRBV5-6	TRBJ2-5	CASSLPSGVQETQYF	TGTGCCAGCAGCTTGCCCAGCGGGGTCCAAGAGACCCAGTACTTC
TRBD1	-	TRBV7-3	TRBJ2-7	CASSLNRGMGQYF	TGTGCCAGCAGCTTAAACAGGGGGATGGGGCAGTACTTC
-	few	TRBV18	TRBJ1-4	CASSPRGTNEKLFF	TGTGCCAGCTCACCAAGAGGGACTAATGAAAAACTGTTTTTT
TRBD1	few	TRBV7-9	TRBJ1-1	CASSRQGKGEAFF	TGTGCCAGCAGCCGACAGGGGAAAGGGGAAGCTTTCTTT
TRBD1	-	TRBV6-5	TRBJ1-2	CASPRDSIYGYTF	TGTGCCAGTCCCCGGGACAGCATCTATGGCTACACCTTC
TRBD2	-	TRBV19	TRBJ2-2	CASRFLAGTGELFF	TGTGCCAGTAGATTCCTAGCGGGCACCGGGGAGCTGTTTTTT
-	-	TRBV14	TRBJ2-5	CASSQSPGSGGTQYF	TGTGCCAGCAGCCAATCCCCGGGGAGTGGTGGGACCCAGTACTTC
TRBD2	-	TRBV6-5	TRBJ2-5	CASSGLAGGVGTQYF	TGTGCCAGCAGCGGACTAGCGGGAGGAGTCGGGACCCAGTACTTC
-	-	TRBV7-3	TRBJ2-6	CASSLITGANVLTF	TGTGCCAGCAGCTTAATAACTGGGGCCAACGTCCTGACTTTC
-	once	TRBV21-1	TRBJ2-1	CASSKRLAGGGDEQFF	TGTGCCAGCAGCAAGCGACTAGCGGGAGGAGGTGATGAGCAGTTCTTC